Listed below are T cell receptor beta chains from one sample, sequenced in a study of technical replicates of blood from a handful of donors. The protocol was immunoSEQ multiplex PCR, while the TCRdb copy is restricted to in-frame clones and leaves out a portion. The table shows around 100,000 clones, with over 90% occurring only once. The specimen sequenced was T cells isolated from PBMCs. These receptors were collected from a human donor in good health. Both conserved end residues are part of each CDR3. Each record gives: V gene, J gene, clone size, D gene, CDR3 DNA, CDR3 protein. A D gene is named only where the DNA matches it firmly. Expanded clones are given a class, and other clones once, few, many or no size at all.

v_call: TRBV28
j_call: TRBJ1-5
clone_size: -
d_call: TRBD1
cdr3_nt: TGTGCCAGCAGTGCCAAGGGGGCCGGTCAGCCCCAGCATTTT
cdr3_aa: CASSAKGAGQPQHF

v_call: TRBV9
j_call: TRBJ2-1
clone_size: -
d_call: TRBD2
cdr3_nt: TGTGCCAGCAGCGGCGGGAGGAACAATGAGCAGTTCTTC
cdr3_aa: CASSGGRNNEQFF

v_call: TRBV4-2
j_call: TRBJ1-1
clone_size: -
d_call: TRBD1
cdr3_nt: TGTGCCAGCAGCCAAGCAAATCTCGGGACAGCGGCCTTCGAGGGCACTGAAGCTTTCTTT
cdr3_aa: CASSQANLGTAAFEGTEAFF

v_call: TRBV28
j_call: TRBJ1-2
clone_size: -
d_call: TRBD1
cdr3_nt: TGTGCCAGCTCACAGGGGACTTATGGCTACACCTTC
cdr3_aa: CASSQGTYGYTF

v_call: TRBV23-1
j_call: TRBJ2-7
clone_size: -
d_call: -
cdr3_nt: TGCGCCAGCAGTCAAACATGCTTC
cdr3_aa: CASSQTCF

v_call: TRBV13
j_call: TRBJ2-7
clone_size: -
d_call: TRBD2
cdr3_nt: TGTGCCAGCAGCTTAGGAGTAGCGGGAATCGAGCAGTACTTC
cdr3_aa: CASSLGVAGIEQYF

v_call: TRBV14
j_call: TRBJ2-1
clone_size: -
d_call: -
cdr3_nt: TGTGCCAGCAGTGCAGTGATTCACAATGAGCAGTTCTTC
cdr3_aa: CASSAVIHNEQFF

v_call: TRBV6-1
j_call: TRBJ2-1
clone_size: -
d_call: TRBD1
cdr3_nt: TGTGCCAGCAGTGAATCTCGACAGGGGATTGAGCAGTTCTTC
cdr3_aa: CASSESRQGIEQFF

v_call: TRBV11-3
j_call: TRBJ2-1
clone_size: -
d_call: -
cdr3_nt: TGTGCCAGCAGCTTAGGGTCGTCGGAGTACAATGAGCAGTTCTTC
cdr3_aa: CASSLGSSEYNEQFF

v_call: TRBV5-6
j_call: TRBJ2-3
clone_size: -
d_call: TRBD2
cdr3_nt: TGTGCCAGCAGCCCACTACTAGCGGGAGGCACAGATACGCAGTATTTT
cdr3_aa: CASSPLLAGGTDTQYF

v_call: TRBV6-4
j_call: TRBJ2-1
clone_size: once
d_call: TRBD2
cdr3_nt: TGTGCCAGCAGGCCGCTAGCGGGGAGCTCCTACAATGAGCAGTTCTTC
cdr3_aa: CASRPLAGSSYNEQFF

v_call: TRBV6-5
j_call: TRBJ2-3
clone_size: -
d_call: TRBD2
cdr3_nt: TGTGCCAGCCGGGAGGGCAGAACAGATACGCAGTATTTT
cdr3_aa: CASREGRTDTQYF

v_call: TRBV7-8
j_call: TRBJ1-2
clone_size: -
d_call: TRBD1
cdr3_nt: TGTGCCAGCAGCAGAAACAGGGGGAGCTATGGCTACACCTTC
cdr3_aa: CASSRNRGSYGYTF

v_call: TRBV6-5
j_call: TRBJ2-2
clone_size: -
d_call: TRBD2
cdr3_nt: TGTGCCACAACTCGGGGGAAAGGACTAGTAAAGAAGCTGTTTTTT
cdr3_aa: CATTRGKGLVKKLFF

v_call: TRBV5-6
j_call: TRBJ2-2
clone_size: -
d_call: -
cdr3_nt: TGTGCCAGCAGCTTGGCCGCAGGGGAAGGGCTGTTTTTT
cdr3_aa: CASSLAAGEGLFF

v_call: TRBV9
j_call: TRBJ2-3
clone_size: -
d_call: TRBD2
cdr3_nt: TGTGCCAGCAGCGTAGAAGCTAGCGGGACCAGAGATACGCAGTATTTT
cdr3_aa: CASSVEASGTRDTQYF

v_call: TRBV7-2
j_call: TRBJ1-1
clone_size: -
d_call: TRBD1
cdr3_nt: TGTGCCAGCAGCTTAGGGAGACAGGGGCTGAAGACTGAAGCTTTCTTT
cdr3_aa: CASSLGRQGLKTEAFF

v_call: TRBV7-7
j_call: TRBJ2-2
clone_size: -
d_call: -
cdr3_nt: TGTGCTAGTCAGGGCTCCGGGGAGCTGTTTTTT
cdr3_aa: CASQGSGELFF

v_call: TRBV7-8
j_call: TRBJ2-2
clone_size: -
d_call: TRBD2
cdr3_nt: TGTGCCAGCAGCTTAAGGGCTAGCGGGAGGTCGAACACCGGGGAGCTGTTTTTT
cdr3_aa: CASSLRASGRSNTGELFF

v_call: TRBV29-1
j_call: TRBJ2-1
clone_size: -
d_call: TRBD2
cdr3_nt: TGCAGCGTTGAAAGTGGGGGGGGTAACAATGAGCAGTTCTTC
cdr3_aa: CSVESGGGNNEQFF

v_call: TRBV19
j_call: TRBJ1-5
clone_size: -
d_call: TRBD1
cdr3_nt: TGTGCCAGTACCAGGGGGGATCAGCCCCAGCATTTT
cdr3_aa: CASTRGDQPQHF

v_call: TRBV19
j_call: TRBJ1-1
clone_size: -
d_call: TRBD1
cdr3_nt: TGTGCCAGTAGGATGGACAGGGACACTGAAGCTTTCTTT
cdr3_aa: CASRMDRDTEAFF

v_call: TRBV5-4
j_call: TRBJ2-7
clone_size: -
d_call: -
cdr3_nt: TGTGCCAGCAGCTCAGGGCTCCCCTACGAGCAGTACTTC
cdr3_aa: CASSSGLPYEQYF

v_call: TRBV2
j_call: TRBJ1-4
clone_size: -
d_call: -
cdr3_nt: TGTGCCAGCACCTCGCTCAGAGGGTGGACTGAAAAACTGTTTTTT
cdr3_aa: CASTSLRGWTEKLFF

v_call: TRBV28
j_call: TRBJ2-3
clone_size: -
d_call: TRBD2
cdr3_nt: TGTGCCAGCAGAGCGGGGACAGATACGCAGTATTTT
cdr3_aa: CASRAGTDTQYF

v_call: TRBV7-9
j_call: TRBJ2-7
clone_size: -
d_call: -
cdr3_nt: TGTGCCAGCAGCTTGTCACAGGTCTACGAGCAGTACTTC
cdr3_aa: CASSLSQVYEQYF

v_call: TRBV5-1
j_call: TRBJ2-7
clone_size: -
d_call: TRBD1
cdr3_nt: TGCGCCAGCAGCTCTCGACAGGGGGGGACCTACGAGCAGTACTTC
cdr3_aa: CASSSRQGGTYEQYF

v_call: TRBV7-2
j_call: TRBJ2-7
clone_size: -
d_call: -
cdr3_nt: TGTGCCAGCAGCTTTGGGGGCCTCTCCTACGAGCAGTACTTC
cdr3_aa: CASSFGGLSYEQYF

v_call: TRBV7-9
j_call: TRBJ2-1
clone_size: -
d_call: TRBD2
cdr3_nt: TGTGCCAGCAGCTCAATTTCGTCCGGGACTAGCGCTTACAATGAGCAGTTCTTC
cdr3_aa: CASSSISSGTSAYNEQFF

v_call: TRBV6-5
j_call: TRBJ1-5
clone_size: -
d_call: -
cdr3_nt: TGTGCCAGCAGTCTTAATGGAGGGAATCAGCCCCAGCATTTT
cdr3_aa: CASSLNGGNQPQHF

v_call: TRBV4-2
j_call: TRBJ2-3
clone_size: -
d_call: -
cdr3_nt: TGTGCCAGCAGCCAGGGAGGCGGCACAGATACGCAGTATTTT
cdr3_aa: CASSQGGGTDTQYF